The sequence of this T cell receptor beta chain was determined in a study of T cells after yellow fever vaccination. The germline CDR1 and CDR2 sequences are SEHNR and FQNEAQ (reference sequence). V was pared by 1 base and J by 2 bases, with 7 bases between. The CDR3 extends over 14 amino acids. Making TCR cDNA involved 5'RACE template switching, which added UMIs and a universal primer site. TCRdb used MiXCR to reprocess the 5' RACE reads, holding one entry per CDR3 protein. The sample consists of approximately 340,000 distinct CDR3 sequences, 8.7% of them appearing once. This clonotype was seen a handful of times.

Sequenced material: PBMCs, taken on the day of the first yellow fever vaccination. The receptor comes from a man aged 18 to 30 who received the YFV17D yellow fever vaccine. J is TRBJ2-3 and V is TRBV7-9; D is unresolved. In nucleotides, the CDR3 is TGTGCCAGCAGCTTAGGGCTAAACACAGATACGCAGTATTTT. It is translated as CASSLGLNTDTQYF.